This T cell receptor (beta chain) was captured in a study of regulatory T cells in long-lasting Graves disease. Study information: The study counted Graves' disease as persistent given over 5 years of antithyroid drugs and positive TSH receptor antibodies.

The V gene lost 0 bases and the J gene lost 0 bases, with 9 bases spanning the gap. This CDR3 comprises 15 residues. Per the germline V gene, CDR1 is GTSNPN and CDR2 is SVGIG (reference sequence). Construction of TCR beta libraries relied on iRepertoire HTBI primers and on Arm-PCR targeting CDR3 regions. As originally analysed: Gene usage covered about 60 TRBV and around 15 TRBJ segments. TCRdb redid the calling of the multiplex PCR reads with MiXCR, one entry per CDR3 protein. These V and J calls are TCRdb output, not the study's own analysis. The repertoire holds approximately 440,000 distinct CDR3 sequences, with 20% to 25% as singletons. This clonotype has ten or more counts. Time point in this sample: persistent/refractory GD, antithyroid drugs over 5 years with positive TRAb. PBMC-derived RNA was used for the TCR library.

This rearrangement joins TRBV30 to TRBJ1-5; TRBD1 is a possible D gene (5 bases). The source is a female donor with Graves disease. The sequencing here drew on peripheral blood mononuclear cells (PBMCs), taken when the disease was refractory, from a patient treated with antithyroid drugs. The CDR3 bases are TGTGCCTGGAGTGTCGACAGTAATAGCAATCAGCCCCAGCATTTT. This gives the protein CAWSVDSNSNQPQHF.